This T cell receptor (beta chain) was obtained from a study of cytomegalovirus exposure and HLA in healthy donors. To note about this clone: Its cognate antigen is unknown.

Findings and limits, study-wide: Follow-up analysis seemed to connect common viral pathogens with several of the most significant clusters identified. At a 0.05 false discovery rate, a later analysis found roughly 17,000 TCR beta sequences to be associated with HLA alleles. A link between a missense DCLRE1C variant and TCR beta V- and J-gene trimming emerged from a later analysis.

The PCR used 60 Vbeta and 13 Jbeta primers. How the authors handled the data: Some 9.9 million of some 80 million unique TCR beta chains were shared, per a later count. TCRdb's copy holds only in-frame clones and misses some; the assay was immunoSEQ multiplex PCR. The V and J calls and clone size were taken over from that table, and D and trimming were inferred from the DNA. The sample gives 40,000 or so clones, around 69% of which show up once; about 3.2% is in the top ten. Unmatched junction bases numbered 10, after V lost 11 bases and J lost 6 bases. CDR1 and CDR2 from the germline V gene are ENHRY and SYGVKD. There are 12 residues in the CDR3.

The chain is built from TRBV10-3 and TRBJ2-7; 7 bases agree with TRBD1. This sequence originates from a woman aged 25 to 39 in good health and CMV-seronegative. Sequencing was performed on PBMCs. In nucleotides, the CDR3 is TGTGCCTCGGCCCGGGACAGTAGCGAGCAGTACTTC. Its protein product is CASARDSSEQYF.